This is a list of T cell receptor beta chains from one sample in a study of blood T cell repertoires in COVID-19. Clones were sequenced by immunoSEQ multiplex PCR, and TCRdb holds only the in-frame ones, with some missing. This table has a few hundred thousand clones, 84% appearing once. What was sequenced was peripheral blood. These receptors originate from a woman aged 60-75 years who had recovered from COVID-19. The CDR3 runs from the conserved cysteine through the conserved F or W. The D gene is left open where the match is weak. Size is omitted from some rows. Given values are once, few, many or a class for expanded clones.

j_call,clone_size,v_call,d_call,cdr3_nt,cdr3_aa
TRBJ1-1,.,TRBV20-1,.,TGCAGTGCTATCGTGAACACTGAAGCTTTCTTT,CSAIVNTEAFF
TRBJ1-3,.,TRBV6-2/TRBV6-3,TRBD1,TGTGCCAGCAGTTACCTAGGACAGGTCGATGGAAACACCATATATTTT,CASSYLGQVDGNTIYF
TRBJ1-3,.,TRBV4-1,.,TGCGCCAGCAGCCTACCCGGGGGCTCTGGAAACACCATATATTTT,CASSLPGGSGNTIYF
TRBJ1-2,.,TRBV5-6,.,TGTGCCAGCAGCTTGGCGCGAGCGCCTAACTATGGCTACACCTTC,CASSLARAPNYGYTF
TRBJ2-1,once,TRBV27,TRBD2,TGTGCCAGCAGTCCCCACCGGCTGGCGGGGGGAGGCAATGAGCAGTTCTTC,CASSPHRLAGGGNEQFF
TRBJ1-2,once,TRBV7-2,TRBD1,TGTGCCAGCAGCCGGGGACAGGGCAATGGCTACACCTTC,CASSRGQGNGYTF
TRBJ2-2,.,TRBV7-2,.,TGTGCCAGCAGCTTAGACAGCATCACCGGGGAGCTGTTTTTT,CASSLDSITGELFF
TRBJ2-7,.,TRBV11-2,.,TGTGCCAGCAGGGCCAGGACTACCCTTCTCGAGCAGTACTTC,CASRARTTLLEQYF
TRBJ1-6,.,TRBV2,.,TGTGCCAGCACGCCGGGTCGGCATAATTCACCCCTCCACTTT,CASTPGRHNSPLHF
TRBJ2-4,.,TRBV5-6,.,TGTGCCAGCAGCGGAGGCCTGACTAGTCCCAAAAACATTCAGTACTTC,CASSGGLTSPKNIQYF
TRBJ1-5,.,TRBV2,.,TGTGCCAGCAGTGTGGAGGTCAATCAGCCCCAGCATTTT,CASSVEVNQPQHF
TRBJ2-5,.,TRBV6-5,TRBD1,TGTGCCAGCACCACCGGGACAGGGGGAAGAGAGACCCAGTACTTC,CASTTGTGGRETQYF
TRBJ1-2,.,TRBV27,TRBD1,TGTGCCAGCAGTCGACAGGGGTCCTATGGCTACACCTTC,CASSRQGSYGYTF
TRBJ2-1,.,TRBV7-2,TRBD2,TGTGCCAGCAGCTTACTTCTGGGGGGGAATGAGCAGTTCTTC,CASSLLLGGNEQFF
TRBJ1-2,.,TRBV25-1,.,TGTGCCAGCAGTGAAAGCGTCGGCGGCTACACCTTC,CASSESVGGYTF
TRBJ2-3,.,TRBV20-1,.,TGCAGTGCTAGTGTGAGGGCAGATACGCAGTATTTT,CSASVRADTQYF
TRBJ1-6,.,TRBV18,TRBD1,TGTGCCAGCTCACCACACCAGGGGGGAAGTTCACCCCTCCACTTT,CASSPHQGGSSPLHF
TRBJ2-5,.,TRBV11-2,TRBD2,TGTGCCAGCAGCCCACGGCAACTAGCGGGGGGGGAGACCCAGTACTTC,CASSPRQLAGGETQYF
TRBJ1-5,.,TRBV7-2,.,TGTGCCAGCAGCCCTATCCAGGGGCAGCCCCAGCATTTT,CASSPIQGQPQHF
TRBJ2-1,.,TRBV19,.,TGTGCCAGTAGTATGGGAGGACTCCTTAATGAGCAGTTCTTC,CASSMGGLLNEQFF
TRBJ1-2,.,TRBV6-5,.,TGTGCCAGCAGTAGGACACCTAACTATGGCTACACCTTC,CASSRTPNYGYTF
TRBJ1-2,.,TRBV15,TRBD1,TGTGCCACCAGCACCCGGGACAGGGTATCGTATGGCTACACCTTC,CATSTRDRVSYGYTF
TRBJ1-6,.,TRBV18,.,TGTGCCAGCTCTCTATATGGACAACAAGGGGGACCCCTCCACTTT,CASSLYGQQGGPLHF
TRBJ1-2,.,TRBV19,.,TGTGCCAGTAGTATAGGGCAGGCCGGCTACACCTTC,CASSIGQAGYTF
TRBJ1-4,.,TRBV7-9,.,TGTGCCAGCAGCTCTGACAGGAGGGGAGGGGAAAAACTGTTTTTT,CASSSDRRGGEKLFF
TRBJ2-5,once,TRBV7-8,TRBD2,TGTGCCAGCAGCGCCCGGGGGGTTGGCGAGACCCAGTACTTC,CASSARGVGETQYF
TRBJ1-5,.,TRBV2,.,TGTGCCAGCAGGAGCCACTATAGCAATCAGCCCCAGCATTTT,CASRSHYSNQPQHF
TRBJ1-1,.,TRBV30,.,TGTGCCTCCCGGGATCAATTGAACACTGAAGCTTTCTTT,CASRDQLNTEAFF
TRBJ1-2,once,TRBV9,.,TGTGCCAGCAGCGTAGGGACAGTCGGTGGCTACACCTTC,CASSVGTVGGYTF
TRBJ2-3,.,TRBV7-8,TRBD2,TGTGCCAGCAGCCCCCGAAGGCAGCGGGGGGGAGGGCAGTATTTT,CASSPRRQRGGGQYF
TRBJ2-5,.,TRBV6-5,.,TGTGCCAGCAGTTACGGGGGACGGGGGGAGACCCAGTACTTC,CASSYGGRGETQYF
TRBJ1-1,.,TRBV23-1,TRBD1,TGCGCCAGCAGTCAACAACAGGGGACGAACACTGAAGCTTTCTTT,CASSQQQGTNTEAFF
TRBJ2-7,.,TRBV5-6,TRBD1,TGTGCCAGCAGACACAGGGGAGTGAGGGAGCAGTACTTC,CASRHRGVREQYF
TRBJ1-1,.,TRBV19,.,TGTGCCACTCAGCCAGGGCCAGCCAAGAACACTGAAGCTTTCTTT,CATQPGPAKNTEAFF
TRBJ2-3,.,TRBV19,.,TGTGCCAGTAGATACGGGGGGCGGAGAGATACGCAGTATTTT,CASRYGGRRDTQYF
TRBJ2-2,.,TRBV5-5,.,TGTGCCAGCGGTATCTATACGAACGGGGAGCTGTTTTTT,CASGIYTNGELFF
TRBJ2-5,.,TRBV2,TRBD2,TGTGCCAGCGGGACTAGCGGGGGGGGGTACCAAGAGACCCAGTACTTC,CASGTSGGGYQETQYF
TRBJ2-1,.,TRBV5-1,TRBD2,TGCGCCAGCAGCACGGCAGCGGGGGGGTACAATGAGCAGTTCTTC,CASSTAAGGYNEQFF
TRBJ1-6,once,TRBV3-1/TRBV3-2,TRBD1,TGTGCCAGCAGCAAGGAGACAGGGGGTTCACCCCTCCACTTT,CASSKETGGSPLHF
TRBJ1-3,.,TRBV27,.,TGTGCCAGCAGACCCATTGACAACTCTGGAAACACCATATATTTT,CASRPIDNSGNTIYF
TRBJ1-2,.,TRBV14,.,TGTGCCAGCAGCCAGAACAGGGACTATGGCTACACCTTC,CASSQNRDYGYTF
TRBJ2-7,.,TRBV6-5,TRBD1,TGTGCCAGCAGCCCCGGGACAGGGGGAATCAACGAGCAGTACTTC,CASSPGTGGINEQYF
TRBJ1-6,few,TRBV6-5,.,TGTGCCAGCAGACCTTCGGGGGGTTCACCCCTCCACTTT,CASRPSGGSPLHF
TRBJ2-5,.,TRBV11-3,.,TGTGCCAGCAGCCCCGGCCCGGGAGAGACCCAGTACTTC,CASSPGPGETQYF
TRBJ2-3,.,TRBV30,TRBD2,TGTGCCTGGAGTGAAGGCGGGGGGGCAGATACGCAGTATTTT,CAWSEGGGADTQYF
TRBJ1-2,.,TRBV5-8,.,TGTGCCAGCAGCCCCCCCCCGAGTAACTATGGCTACACCTTC,CASSPPPSNYGYTF
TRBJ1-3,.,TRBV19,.,TGTGCCAGTACCTTAACAGGTTTCTCTGGAAACACCATATATTTT,CASTLTGFSGNTIYF
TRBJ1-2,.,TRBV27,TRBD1,TGTGCCAGCAGTCTAAGGACAGGAGGTGACTACACCTTC,CASSLRTGGDYTF
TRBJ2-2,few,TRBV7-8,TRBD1,TGTGCCAGCAGACGATCCGGGACAGGATACACCGGGGAGCTGTTTTTT,CASRRSGTGYTGELFF
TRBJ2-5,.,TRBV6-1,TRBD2,TGTGCCAGCAGTGAAATGGCTAGCGGGGGGGCCGGGTTAGAGACCCAGTACTTC,CASSEMASGGAGLETQYF
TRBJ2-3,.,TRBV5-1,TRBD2,TGCGCCAGCAGCTTGGGGATTAGCGGGGGGAACACAGATACGCAGTATTTT,CASSLGISGGNTDTQYF
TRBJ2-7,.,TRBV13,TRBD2,TGTGCCAGCAGCTACTCGGGGGGCTACGAGCAGTACTTC,CASSYSGGYEQYF
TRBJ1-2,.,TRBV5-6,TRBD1,TGTGCCAGCAGGCGACAGGGGGGGAATGGCTACACCTTC,CASRRQGGNGYTF
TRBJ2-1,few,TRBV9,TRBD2,TGTGCCAGCAGCGTAGGGGGGACTAGTTACAATGAGCAGTTCTTC,CASSVGGTSYNEQFF
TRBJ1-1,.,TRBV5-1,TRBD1,TGCGCCAGCAGTTCCGGGACAGGGAACACTGAAGCTTTCTTT,CASSSGTGNTEAFF